These 30 T cell receptor beta chains were sequenced from one sample in a study of OX40 agonist ivuxolimab in advanced cancers. Measured with immunoSEQ multiplex PCR; TCRdb has only the in-frame clones, and not every one. The sample lists 60,000 or so clones, approximately 92% seen once, with roughly 12% in the top ten. This specimen was CD4+ or CD8+ T cells sorted from blood, taken in a trial of the OX40 agonist ivuxolimab. The receptors were sampled from an adult with an advanced solid tumor such as melanoma, head and neck, liver or kidney cancer.

The V and J genes are TRBV6-5 and TRBJ2-7, with a possible D match to TRBD1 (6 bases). The CDR3 is 14 amino acids. The germline V and J ends were trimmed by 5 bases and 1 base, with 12 bases remaining between them. CDR1 is MNHEY and CDR2 is SVGAGI in the germline V gene. The CDR3 sequence is CASSTTGISYEQYF. As DNA, the CDR3 is TGTGCCAGCAGTACAACAGGGATTTCCTACGAGCAGTACTTC.

For the CDR3, the DNA is TGCGCCAGCAGCTTAACTATCGACAGGGTCTATGGCTACACCTTC. It is translated as CASSLTIDRVYGYTF. This chain joins TRBV5-1 and TRBJ1-2; 7 bases are shared with TRBD1. CDR1 SGHRS and CDR2 YFSETQ come from the germline V gene. The CDR3 is 15 residues long. Unmatched junction bases numbered 8, after V lost 2 bases and J lost 4 bases.

Worth noting for this clone: The same CDR3 arises from other DNA sequences in this sample as well. The chain links TRBV6-5 to TRBJ2-1; 9 positions match TRBD1. With V trimmed by 8 bases and J by 7 bases, 9 bases remained unmatched. The CDR3 runs to 14 residues. Germline V CDR1 and CDR2: MNHEY, SVGAGI. The CDR3 DNA sequence: TGTGCCAGCTCCGGGACAGGGACCCTGAATGAGCAGTTCTTC. Residues: CASSGTGTLNEQFF.

This clone came up once. This chain connects TRBV28 to TRBJ1-1; no clear D. This CDR3 is built from 14 residues. V was clipped by 5 bases and J by 1 base, with 11 bases between them. Germline V gene data show CDR1 as MDHEN and CDR2 as SYDVKM. The CDR3 loop is CASSQSRQNTEAFF. CDR3 in DNA: TGTGCCAGCAGTCAATCCCGGCAGAACACTGAAGCTTTCTTT. The whole variable domain, remainder taken from reference TRBV28 and TRBJ1-1, is DVKVTQSSRYLVKRTGEKVFLECVQDMDHENMFWYRQDPGLGLRLIYFSYDVKMKEKGDIPEGYSVSREKKERFSLILESASTNQTSMYLCASSQSRQNTEAFFGQGTRLTVV.

The chain couples TRBV14 to TRBJ1-2, with 9 bases matching TRBD1. This CDR3 has 15 residues. V gave up 7 bases and J gave up 2 bases; unmatched junction bases: 8. Germline V lookup: CDR1 SGHDN, CDR2 FVKESK. DNA of the CDR3: TGTGCCAGCAACCCCGGGACAGGGCTCAACTATGGCTACACCTTC. Translated, it gives CASNPGTGLNYGYTF.

J is TRBJ2-1 and V is TRBV27; TRBD2 agrees at 10 bases. V lost 3 bases to trimming and J lost 6 bases; unmatched junction nucleotides: 2. Germline CDR1 and CDR2: MNHEY and SMNVEV (reference sequence). The CDR3 contains 14 residues. CDR3 coding DNA: TGTGCCAGCAGTTTTGTAGCGGGGGGCAATGAGCAGTTCTTC. Amino acid sequence: CASSFVAGGNEQFF.

This chain uses TRBV19 with TRBJ1-1; TRBD1 matches 7 bases. The CDR3 length is 14 residues. V shed 7 bases and J 4 bases; nucleotides not matched to a gene: 9. CDR1 and CDR2 (germline): LNHDA, SQIVND (reference sequence). CDR3 in amino acids: CASTPTGLGTEAFF. CDR3 nucleotides: TGTGCCAGTACTCCGACAGGGTTGGGCACTGAAGCTTTCTTT.

The CDR3 protein is CASSFAGPPNYEQYF. Here the CDR3 DNA reads TGTGCCAGCAGTTTTGCCGGGCCCCCCAACTACGAGCAGTACTTC. The rearrangement links TRBV27 to TRBJ2-7; D unresolved. The V end was cut by 3 bases, the J end by 3 bases, with 15 bases between. Germline CDR1 MNHEY, CDR2 SMNVEV (reference sequence). The CDR3 spans 15 residues.

The rearrangement links TRBV25-1 to TRBJ2-2; D uncertain. Trimming took 3 bases from V and 6 from J, leaving 5 bases between them. The CDR3 length is 12 residues. CDR1 is MGHDK and CDR2 is SYGVNS in the germline V gene. The DNA of the CDR3 is TGTGCCAGCAGTGAGGAAGCCGGGGAGCTGTTTTTT. Translating gives CASSEEAGELFF.

The chain employs TRBV12-5 and TRBJ2-1; D not resolved. V lost 1 base to trimming and J lost 10 bases, with 11 bases between them. CDR3 length equals 13 residues. From germline, CDR1 is LGHNT and CDR2 FRNRAP. DNA of the CDR3: TGTGCTAGTGGTTTGGCCGGCGTGCGGGAGCAGTTCTTC. Translated, it gives CASGLAGVREQFF.

The gene calls are TRBV4-1 and TRBJ1-1; D is uncertain. There are 11 residues in the CDR3. Trimming removed 0 bases from V and 8 bases from J, with 4 bases in between. From germline, CDR1 is MGHRA and CDR2 YSYEKL. The CDR3 here is CASSQEKEAFF. The CDR3 region has the DNA TGCGCCAGCAGCCAAGAGAAAGAAGCTTTCTTT.

This chain links TRBV13 with TRBJ2-7; 12 nucleotides line up with TRBD1. Trimming removed 3 bases from V and 7 bases from J; junction bases left unmatched: 7. The CDR3 spans 15 residues. Germline V gene lookup returns CDR1 PRHDT and CDR2 FYEKMQ (reference sequence). In DNA, the CDR3 is TGTGCCAGCAGCTTCGTGGGACAGGGGGCTGAAGAGCAGTACTTC. As protein: CASSFVGQGAEEQYF.

V gene TRBV15 combines with J gene TRBJ1-2, with D possibly matching TRBD1 (6 bases). The germline V gene has CDR1 LNHNV and CDR2 YYDKDF (reference sequence). The CDR3 sequence is 16 residues long. V shed 0 bases and J shed 2 bases, with 13 bases lying between them. The CDR3: CATSRDQGILNYGYTF. The CDR3 nucleotides are TGTGCCACCAGCAGAGATCAGGGGATCCTAAACTATGGCTACACCTTC.

The rearrangement joins TRBV9 to TRBJ1-2; TRBD1 aligns across 10 bases. This CDR3 is 15 amino acids long. The V gene's germline CDR1 is SGDLS and CDR2 YYNGEE. V lost 3 bases, J lost 3 bases, and 5 bases stayed unmatched. For the CDR3, the DNA is TGTGCCAGCAGCGCCGGACAGGGGGAGTACTATGGCTACACCTTC. This codes for CASSAGQGEYYGYTF.

The chain couples TRBV4-1 to TRBJ2-1; 7 nucleotides match TRBD2. The junction had 1 base not matched to a gene; V was cut back by 0 bases and J by 2 bases. This CDR3 comprises 15 residues. Germline V lookup: CDR1 MGHRA, CDR2 YSYEKL. CDR3 DNA sequence: TGCGCCAGCAGCCAAGATGGGACTACCTACAATGAGCAGTTCTTC. Translation gives CASSQDGTTYNEQFF.

The chain recombines TRBV4-1 with TRBJ2-2; TRBD1 or TRBD2 may be the D gene (5 bases each). CDR3 length: 14 amino acids. Germline V gene lookup returns CDR1 MGHRA and CDR2 YSYEKL. V dropped 5 bases and J dropped 1 base, with 8 bases sitting between them. The CDR3 DNA is TGCGCCAGCAGCGTGGGGGTGAACACCGGGGAGCTGTTTTTT. This encodes CASSVGVNTGELFF.

V is TRBV28 and J is TRBJ2-7; 7 nucleotides line up with TRBD1. CDR3 length: 16 amino acids. Losses at the gene ends were 1 base for V and 3 bases for J; bases not matched to a gene: 9. Germline CDR1 is MDHEN and CDR2 is SYDVKM. The CDR3 reads CASSLLTTGTDYEQYF. The DNA for the CDR3 is TGTGCCAGCAGTTTATTGACGACAGGGACCGACTACGAGCAGTACTTC.

The rearrangement joins TRBV27 to TRBJ1-1, with D uncertain. V dropped 1 base and J dropped 4 bases, with 10 bases sitting between them. Germline V gene data show CDR1 as MNHEY and CDR2 as SMNVEV (reference sequence). CDR3 length: 14 residues. CDR3 DNA: TGTGCCAGCAGTTTATTAGGTTTTCGCACTGAAGCTTTCTTT. It codes for CASSLLGFRTEAFF.

The rearrangement links TRBV29-1 to TRBJ1-2; unclear D gene. V dropped 5 bases and J dropped 2 bases, with 9 bases sitting between them. The germline V gene encodes CDR1 SQVTM and CDR2 ANQGSEA. The CDR3 is made up of 12 amino acids. CDR3 coding DNA: TGCAGCGTTTCGACCGAGAACTATGGCTACACCTTC. This codes for CSVSTENYGYTF.

The chain has TRBV27 and TRBJ2-1, with 13 bases lining up with TRBD2. Germline V gene data show CDR1 as MNHEY and CDR2 as SMNVEV (reference sequence). V was pared by 0 bases and J by 8 bases, with 10 bases of the junction left unmatched. The CDR3 runs to 18 residues. CDR3 nucleotide sequence: TGTGCCAGCAGTTTATCGCGGACTAGCGGGAGTTTCAGGGATGAGCAGTTCTTC. Its translation is CASSLSRTSGSFRDEQFF.

This clone was seen a few times. Within the sample, other DNA sequences also encode this same CDR3. This sequence joins TRBV9 and TRBJ1-1; a possible D gene is TRBD1 (5 bases). Germline V CDR1 and CDR2: SGDLS, YYNGEE. This CDR3 is 14 amino acids long. The V gene lost 0 bases and the J gene lost 2 bases, with 8 bases spanning the gap. CDR3 residues: CASSVGGVNTEAFF. The CDR3 nucleotides read TGTGCCAGCAGCGTAGGGGGCGTAAACACTGAAGCTTTCTTT.

The chain couples TRBV9 to TRBJ2-2; TRBD2 aligns across 7 bases. J gave up 6 bases and V 0 bases, and 5 bases lay outside the gene matches. This CDR3 is 15 amino acids long. Per germline, CDR1 SGDLS and CDR2 YYNGEE. The CDR3: CASSVARERAGELFF. The DNA of the CDR3 is TGTGCCAGCAGCGTAGCGCGGGAGCGAGCCGGGGAGCTGTTTTTT.

The rearrangement links TRBV15 to TRBJ2-2; 7 nucleotides match TRBD1. This CDR3 region has 15 residues. The germline V gene has CDR1 LNHNV and CDR2 YYDKDF (reference sequence). J was trimmed by 4 bases and V by 7 bases; bases with no gene match: 9. Here the CDR3 reads CATTPDRDGTGELFF. CDR3 in DNA: TGTGCCACCACCCCTGACAGGGATGGCACCGGGGAGCTGTTTTTT.

The V gene is TRBV19, the J gene TRBJ1-3, with D maybe TRBD1 (6 bases). The CDR3 extends over 18 amino acids. The V and J ends lost 7 bases and 0 bases respectively, with 22 bases between them. Germline CDR1 and CDR2: LNHDA and SQIVND (reference sequence). DNA of the CDR3: TGTGCCAGTATTGGGACACCCGGACTTTTGGTCTCTGGAAACACCATATATTTT. Encoded protein: CASIGTPGLLVSGNTIYF.

In its sample, this clone was seen once. The rearrangement joins TRBV13 to TRBJ2-5, with 8 bases identical to TRBD1. V lost 5 bases, J lost 5 bases, and 10 bases stayed unmatched. Germline V gene data show CDR1 as PRHDT and CDR2 as FYEKMQ (reference sequence). The CDR3 spans 15 residues. CDR3 sequence: CASSPPRTGRETQYF. The CDR3 DNA follows: TGTGCCAGCAGCCCGCCTAGGACAGGGCGGGAGACCCAGTACTTC.

This chain connects TRBV2 to TRBJ1-1; no clear D. CDR3 length equals 13 residues. The V end was cut by 7 bases, the J end by 1 base, with 10 bases between. Germline CDR1 SNHLY, CDR2 FYNNEI. As DNA, the CDR3 is TGTGCCAGCATCCGGGAGGCGAACACTGAAGCTTTCTTT. Its protein is CASIREANTEAFF.

The chain links TRBV9 to TRBJ2-7, with D possibly matching TRBD2 (6 bases). The germline gives CDR1 SGDLS, CDR2 YYNGEE. The CDR3 runs 16 residues. Trimming took 4 bases from V and 3 from J, leaving 20 bases between them. The CDR3 nucleotides read TGTGCCAGCAGCCCTGGGATCAAGGGACTTATCTACGAGCAGTACTTC. The encoded protein is CASSPGIKGLIYEQYF.

The chain couples TRBV7-6 to TRBJ2-3, with 11 bases lining up with TRBD2. After removal of 4 bases from V and 4 bases from J, the junction contained 7 bases not matched to a gene. The CDR3 has 16 residues. CDR1 is SGHVS and CDR2 is FNYEAQ in the germline V gene. The CDR3 nucleotides read TGTGCCAGCAGCTATATAGCGGGAGGGCGGGCAGATACGCAGTATTTT. Residues: CASSYIAGGRADTQYF.

The chain employs TRBV4-1 and TRBJ1-3; the D is unclear. The CDR3 is made up of 15 amino acids. Germline-derived CDR1 and CDR2 are MGHRA and YSYEKL. V was trimmed by 1 base and J by 3 bases, leaving 10 bases between them. The CDR3 reads CASSQVGMGGNTIYF. DNA for the CDR3: TGCGCCAGCAGCCAAGTGGGGATGGGTGGAAACACCATATATTTT.

This clone was found once. The chain links TRBV6-5 to TRBJ2-7, with unresolved D. V lost 4 bases and J lost 5, with 9 bases in between. There are 12 residues in the CDR3. The germline CDR1 and CDR2 sequences are MNHEY and SVGAGI. Here the CDR3 reads CASSSMTDEQYF. The CDR3 nucleotides are TGTGCCAGCAGTTCCATGACCGACGAGCAGTACTTC.